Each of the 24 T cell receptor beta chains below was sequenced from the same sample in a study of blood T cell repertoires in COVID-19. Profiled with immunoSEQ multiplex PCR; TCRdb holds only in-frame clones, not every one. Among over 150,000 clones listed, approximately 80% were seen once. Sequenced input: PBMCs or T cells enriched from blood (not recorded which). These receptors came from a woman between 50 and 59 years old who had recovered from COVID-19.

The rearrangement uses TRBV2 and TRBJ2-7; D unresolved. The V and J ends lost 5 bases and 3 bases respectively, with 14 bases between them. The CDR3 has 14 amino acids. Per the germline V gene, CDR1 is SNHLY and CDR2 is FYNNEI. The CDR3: CASSRSTSYYEQYF. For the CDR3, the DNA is TGTGCCAGCAGTCGTAGCACCAGCTACTACGAGCAGTACTTC.

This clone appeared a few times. CDR3: CASSNSFRGRTEAFF. The DNA for the CDR3 is TGCGCCAGCAGCAATAGTTTTCGAGGGAGGACTGAAGCTTTCTTT. The chain has TRBV5-1 and TRBJ1-1, with D unclear. Germline V gene sequence: CDR1 SGHRS, CDR2 YFSETQ. This CDR3 has 15 amino acids. Trimming took off 4 bases at V and 5 bases at J, with 18 bases between the two ends.

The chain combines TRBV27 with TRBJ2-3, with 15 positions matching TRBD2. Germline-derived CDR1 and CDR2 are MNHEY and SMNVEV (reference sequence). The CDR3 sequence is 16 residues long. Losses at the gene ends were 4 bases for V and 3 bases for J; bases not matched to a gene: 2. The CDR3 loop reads CASSWGLAGGTDTQYF. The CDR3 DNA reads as TGTGCCAGCAGTTGGGGACTAGCGGGAGGAACAGATACGCAGTATTTT.

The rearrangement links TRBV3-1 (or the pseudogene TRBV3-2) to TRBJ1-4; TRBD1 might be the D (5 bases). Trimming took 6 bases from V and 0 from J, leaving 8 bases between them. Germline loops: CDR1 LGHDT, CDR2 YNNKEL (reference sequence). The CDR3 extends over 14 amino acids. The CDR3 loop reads CASRTAATNEKLFF. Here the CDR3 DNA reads TGTGCCAGCAGGACAGCCGCAACTAATGAAAAACTGTTTTTT.

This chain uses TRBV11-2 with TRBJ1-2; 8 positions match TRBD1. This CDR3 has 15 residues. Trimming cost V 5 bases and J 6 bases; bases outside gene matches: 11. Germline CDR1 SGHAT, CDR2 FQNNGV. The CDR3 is CASSRAGTGADGYTF. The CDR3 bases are TGTGCCAGCAGCCGGGCCGGGACAGGCGCGGATGGCTACACCTTC.

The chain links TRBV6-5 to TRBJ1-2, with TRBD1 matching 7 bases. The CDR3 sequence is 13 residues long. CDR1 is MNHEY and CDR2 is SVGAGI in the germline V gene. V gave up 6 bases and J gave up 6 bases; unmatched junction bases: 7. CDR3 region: CASSPTGLHGYTF. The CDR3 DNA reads TGTGCCAGCAGCCCGACAGGGCTTCATGGCTACACCTTC.

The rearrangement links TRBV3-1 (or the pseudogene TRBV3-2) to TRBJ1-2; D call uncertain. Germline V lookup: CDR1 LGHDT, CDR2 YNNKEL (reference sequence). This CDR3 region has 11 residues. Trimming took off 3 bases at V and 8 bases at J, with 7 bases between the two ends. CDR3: CASSHERGYTF. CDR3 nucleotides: TGTGCCAGCAGCCACGAACGGGGCTACACCTTC.

CDR3 in DNA: TGTGCCACCAGTGGGGACAGGTCCTACGAGCAGTACTTC. This gives the protein CATSGDRSYEQYF. The V call is TRBV24-1, the J call TRBJ2-7, with TRBD1 matching 8 bases. CDR1 is KGHDR and CDR2 is SFDVKD in the germline V gene. V dropped 5 bases and J dropped 1; count of bases not matched to a gene: 0. The CDR3 loop spans 13 amino acids.

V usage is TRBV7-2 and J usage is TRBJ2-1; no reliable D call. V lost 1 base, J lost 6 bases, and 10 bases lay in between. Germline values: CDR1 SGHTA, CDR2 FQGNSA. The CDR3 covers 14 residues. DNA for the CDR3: TGTGCCAGCAGCTTAGGACTCCAGTTCAATGAGCAGTTCTTC. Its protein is CASSLGLQFNEQFF.

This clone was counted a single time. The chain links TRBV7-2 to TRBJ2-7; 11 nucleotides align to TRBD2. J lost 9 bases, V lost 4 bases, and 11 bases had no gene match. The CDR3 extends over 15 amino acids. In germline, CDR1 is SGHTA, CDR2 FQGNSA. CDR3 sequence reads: CASSSLAGGPQGQYF. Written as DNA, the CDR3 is TGTGCCAGCAGCTCCTTAGCGGGAGGGCCCCAGGGGCAGTACTTC.

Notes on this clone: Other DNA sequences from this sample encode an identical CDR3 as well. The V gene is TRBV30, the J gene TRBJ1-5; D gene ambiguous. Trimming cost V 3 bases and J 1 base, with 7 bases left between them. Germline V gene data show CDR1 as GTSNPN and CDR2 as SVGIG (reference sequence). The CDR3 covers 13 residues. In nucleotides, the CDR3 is TGTGCCTGGAGCGGTACCAGCAATCAGCCCCAGCATTTT. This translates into CAWSGTSNQPQHF.

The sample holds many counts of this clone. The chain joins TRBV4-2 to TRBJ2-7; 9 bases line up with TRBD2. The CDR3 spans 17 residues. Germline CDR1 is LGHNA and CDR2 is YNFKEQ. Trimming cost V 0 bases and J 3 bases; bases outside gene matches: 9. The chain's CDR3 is CASSQEIMRTSVYEQYF. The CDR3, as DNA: TGTGCCAGCAGCCAAGAGATCATGCGGACTAGCGTCTACGAGCAGTACTTC.

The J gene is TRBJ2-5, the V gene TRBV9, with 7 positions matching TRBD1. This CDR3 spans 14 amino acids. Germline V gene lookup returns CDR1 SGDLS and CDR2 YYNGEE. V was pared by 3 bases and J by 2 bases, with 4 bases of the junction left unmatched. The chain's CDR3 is CASSAGGQQETQYF. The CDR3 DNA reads TGTGCCAGCAGCGCAGGGGGACAGCAAGAGACCCAGTACTTC.

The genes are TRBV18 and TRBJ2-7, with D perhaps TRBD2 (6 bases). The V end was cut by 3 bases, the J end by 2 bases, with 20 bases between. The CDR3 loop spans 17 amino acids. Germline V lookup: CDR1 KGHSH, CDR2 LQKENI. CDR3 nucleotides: TGTGCCAGCTCACCGGGCCCCGGGAGAGAAACCCCCTACGAGCAGTACTTC. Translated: CASSPGPGRETPYEQYF.

The DNA for the CDR3 is TGCGCCAGCAGTGAGAGTGTAAGGGGACACAATTTAATTCTAGCCAAAAACATTCAGTACTTC. Its translation: CASSESVRGHNLILAKNIQYF. The gene calls are TRBV10-1 and TRBJ2-4; D might be TRBD1 (6 bases). CDR3 size: 21 residues. Germline CDR1 WNHNN, CDR2 SYGVQD (reference sequence). V lost 2 bases to trimming and J lost 0 bases, with 26 bases between them.

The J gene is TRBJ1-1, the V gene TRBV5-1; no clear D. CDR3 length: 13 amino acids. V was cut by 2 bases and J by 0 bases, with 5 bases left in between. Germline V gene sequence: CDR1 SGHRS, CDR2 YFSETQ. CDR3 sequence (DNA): TGCGCCAGCAGCTTTCAGGTGAACACTGAAGCTTTCTTT. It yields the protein CASSFQVNTEAFF.

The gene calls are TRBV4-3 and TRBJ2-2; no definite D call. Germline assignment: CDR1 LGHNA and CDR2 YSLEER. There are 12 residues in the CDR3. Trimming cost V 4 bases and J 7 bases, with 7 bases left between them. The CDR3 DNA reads TGCGCCAGCAGCCCGGAGCACGGGGAGCTGTTTTTT. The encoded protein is CASSPEHGELFF.

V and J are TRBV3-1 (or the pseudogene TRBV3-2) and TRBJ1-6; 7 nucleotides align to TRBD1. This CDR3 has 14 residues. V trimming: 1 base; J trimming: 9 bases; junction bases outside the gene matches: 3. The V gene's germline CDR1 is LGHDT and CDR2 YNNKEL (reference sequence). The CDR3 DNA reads TGTGCCAGCAGCCAAGTGGACAGGAGTTCACCCCTCCACTTT. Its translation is CASSQVDRSSPLHF.

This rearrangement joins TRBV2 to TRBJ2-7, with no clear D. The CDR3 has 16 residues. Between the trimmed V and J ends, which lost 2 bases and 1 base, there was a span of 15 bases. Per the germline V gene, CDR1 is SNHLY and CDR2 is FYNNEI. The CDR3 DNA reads TGTGCCAGCAGTGAAAGCCGTGTTATACGGTCCTACGAGCAGTACTTC. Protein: CASSESRVIRSYEQYF.

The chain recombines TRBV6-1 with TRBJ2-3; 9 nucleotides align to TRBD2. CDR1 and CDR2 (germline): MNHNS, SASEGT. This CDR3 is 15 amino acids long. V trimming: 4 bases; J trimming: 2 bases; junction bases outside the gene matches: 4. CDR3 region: CASSGTSAFTDTQYF. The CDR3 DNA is TGTGCCAGCAGTGGGACTAGCGCCTTCACAGATACGCAGTATTTT.

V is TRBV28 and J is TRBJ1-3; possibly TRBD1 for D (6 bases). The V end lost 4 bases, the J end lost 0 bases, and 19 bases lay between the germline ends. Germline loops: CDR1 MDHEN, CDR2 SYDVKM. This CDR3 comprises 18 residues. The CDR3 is CASSSFSLQGLSGNTIYF. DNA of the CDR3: TGTGCCAGCAGTTCCTTCTCCCTACAGGGCCTCTCTGGAAACACCATATATTTT. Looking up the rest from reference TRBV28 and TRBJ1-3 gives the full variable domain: DVKVTQSSRYLVKRTGEKVFLECVQDMDHENMFWYRQDPGLGLRLIYFSYDVKMKEKGDIPEGYSVSREKKERFSLILESASTNQTSMYLCASSSFSLQGLSGNTIYFGEGSWLTVV.

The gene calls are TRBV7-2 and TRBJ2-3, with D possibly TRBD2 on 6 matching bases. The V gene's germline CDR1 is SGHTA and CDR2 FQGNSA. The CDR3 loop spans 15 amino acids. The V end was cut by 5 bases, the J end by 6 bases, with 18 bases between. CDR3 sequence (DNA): TGTGCCAGCAGCCCGAAAGCGGGTCCCCAGGATACGCAGTATTTT. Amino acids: CASSPKAGPQDTQYF.

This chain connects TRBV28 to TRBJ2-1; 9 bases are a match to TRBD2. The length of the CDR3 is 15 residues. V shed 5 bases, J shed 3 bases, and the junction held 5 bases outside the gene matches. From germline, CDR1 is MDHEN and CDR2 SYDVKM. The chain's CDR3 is CASSPGTSSYNEQFF. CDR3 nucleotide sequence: TGTGCCAGCAGTCCCGGGACTAGCAGCTACAATGAGCAGTTCTTC. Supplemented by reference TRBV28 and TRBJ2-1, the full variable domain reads DVKVTQSSRYLVKRTGEKVFLECVQDMDHENMFWYRQDPGLGLRLIYFSYDVKMKEKGDIPEGYSVSREKKERFSLILESASTNQTSMYLCASSPGTSSYNEQFFGPGTRLTVL.

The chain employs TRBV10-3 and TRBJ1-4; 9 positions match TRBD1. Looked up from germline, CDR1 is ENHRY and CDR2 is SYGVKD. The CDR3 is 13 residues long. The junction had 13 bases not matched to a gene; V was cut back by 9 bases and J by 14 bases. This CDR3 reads CAISTGGDGRLFF. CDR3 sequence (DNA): TGTGCCATTTCGACAGGGGGGGACGGTCGGCTGTTTTTT.